A single T cell receptor (beta chain) is shown here with its context. A clone one base away is much larger, so this may be a read error. Researchers barred patients who had uncontrolled infection, other autoimmune disease, pregnancy or lactation. This sample is drawn from a study of T cells in Graves' hyperthyroidism and ophthalmopathy. The investigators amplified TCR beta CDR3 regions from RNA transcripts. The HTBI primer set drove a first-round RT-PCR of the TCR CDR3. Each CDR3 protein is one row after TCRdb ran MiXCR on the multiplex PCR reads. The sample consists of about 700,000 distinct CDR3 sequences, about 45% of them appearing once. Sequenced input: peripheral blood or thyroid tissue (not recorded which). The clonotype originates from an adult man with Graves' disease, either hyperthyroidism or ophthalmopathy (not recorded which).

The DNA for the CDR3 is TGTGCCAGCGGGCAGGGGGATTCACCCCTCCAATTT. Translation: CASGQGDSPLQF. The genes are TRBV6-1 and TRBJ1-6, with 7 bases lining up with TRBD1. The CDR3 has 12 amino acids. CDR1 and CDR2 from the germline V gene are MNHNS and SASEGT.